The present TCR beta chain was sequenced within a study of blood T cells in healthy people across ages. Across the whole study: Template switching recovered approximately one barcoded beta molecule for every two T cells.

To note about this clonotype: Its antigen is unidentified.

Total RNA extraction produced at least 6 micrograms (per sample) for the study. A second roughly 7 to 11 cycle PCR used barcoded and J-beta primers. Using its own MiXCR run on the 5' RACE reads, TCRdb lists one record per CDR3 protein. The sample consists of around 800,000 distinct CDR3 sequences, approximately 67% of them appearing once. General study findings and limits: Comparison with aged donors showed that long-lived donors had more naive CD4+ cells and higher diversity.

The V and J ends lost 0 bases and 5 bases, in that order; junction bases with no gene match: 10. The germline gives CDR1 DFQATT, CDR2 SNEGSKA (reference sequence). The CDR3 sequence is 16 residues long. V gene TRBV20-1 combines with J gene TRBJ2-5, with 9 bases matching TRBD2. The sequenced sample consisted of blood. The clonotype was recovered from a man aged 30 to 39 in good health. CDR3 sequence: CSARDLAGGPVETQYF. CDR3 bases: TGCAGTGCTAGAGATCTCGCGGGGGGGCCGGTCGAGACCCAGTACTTC.